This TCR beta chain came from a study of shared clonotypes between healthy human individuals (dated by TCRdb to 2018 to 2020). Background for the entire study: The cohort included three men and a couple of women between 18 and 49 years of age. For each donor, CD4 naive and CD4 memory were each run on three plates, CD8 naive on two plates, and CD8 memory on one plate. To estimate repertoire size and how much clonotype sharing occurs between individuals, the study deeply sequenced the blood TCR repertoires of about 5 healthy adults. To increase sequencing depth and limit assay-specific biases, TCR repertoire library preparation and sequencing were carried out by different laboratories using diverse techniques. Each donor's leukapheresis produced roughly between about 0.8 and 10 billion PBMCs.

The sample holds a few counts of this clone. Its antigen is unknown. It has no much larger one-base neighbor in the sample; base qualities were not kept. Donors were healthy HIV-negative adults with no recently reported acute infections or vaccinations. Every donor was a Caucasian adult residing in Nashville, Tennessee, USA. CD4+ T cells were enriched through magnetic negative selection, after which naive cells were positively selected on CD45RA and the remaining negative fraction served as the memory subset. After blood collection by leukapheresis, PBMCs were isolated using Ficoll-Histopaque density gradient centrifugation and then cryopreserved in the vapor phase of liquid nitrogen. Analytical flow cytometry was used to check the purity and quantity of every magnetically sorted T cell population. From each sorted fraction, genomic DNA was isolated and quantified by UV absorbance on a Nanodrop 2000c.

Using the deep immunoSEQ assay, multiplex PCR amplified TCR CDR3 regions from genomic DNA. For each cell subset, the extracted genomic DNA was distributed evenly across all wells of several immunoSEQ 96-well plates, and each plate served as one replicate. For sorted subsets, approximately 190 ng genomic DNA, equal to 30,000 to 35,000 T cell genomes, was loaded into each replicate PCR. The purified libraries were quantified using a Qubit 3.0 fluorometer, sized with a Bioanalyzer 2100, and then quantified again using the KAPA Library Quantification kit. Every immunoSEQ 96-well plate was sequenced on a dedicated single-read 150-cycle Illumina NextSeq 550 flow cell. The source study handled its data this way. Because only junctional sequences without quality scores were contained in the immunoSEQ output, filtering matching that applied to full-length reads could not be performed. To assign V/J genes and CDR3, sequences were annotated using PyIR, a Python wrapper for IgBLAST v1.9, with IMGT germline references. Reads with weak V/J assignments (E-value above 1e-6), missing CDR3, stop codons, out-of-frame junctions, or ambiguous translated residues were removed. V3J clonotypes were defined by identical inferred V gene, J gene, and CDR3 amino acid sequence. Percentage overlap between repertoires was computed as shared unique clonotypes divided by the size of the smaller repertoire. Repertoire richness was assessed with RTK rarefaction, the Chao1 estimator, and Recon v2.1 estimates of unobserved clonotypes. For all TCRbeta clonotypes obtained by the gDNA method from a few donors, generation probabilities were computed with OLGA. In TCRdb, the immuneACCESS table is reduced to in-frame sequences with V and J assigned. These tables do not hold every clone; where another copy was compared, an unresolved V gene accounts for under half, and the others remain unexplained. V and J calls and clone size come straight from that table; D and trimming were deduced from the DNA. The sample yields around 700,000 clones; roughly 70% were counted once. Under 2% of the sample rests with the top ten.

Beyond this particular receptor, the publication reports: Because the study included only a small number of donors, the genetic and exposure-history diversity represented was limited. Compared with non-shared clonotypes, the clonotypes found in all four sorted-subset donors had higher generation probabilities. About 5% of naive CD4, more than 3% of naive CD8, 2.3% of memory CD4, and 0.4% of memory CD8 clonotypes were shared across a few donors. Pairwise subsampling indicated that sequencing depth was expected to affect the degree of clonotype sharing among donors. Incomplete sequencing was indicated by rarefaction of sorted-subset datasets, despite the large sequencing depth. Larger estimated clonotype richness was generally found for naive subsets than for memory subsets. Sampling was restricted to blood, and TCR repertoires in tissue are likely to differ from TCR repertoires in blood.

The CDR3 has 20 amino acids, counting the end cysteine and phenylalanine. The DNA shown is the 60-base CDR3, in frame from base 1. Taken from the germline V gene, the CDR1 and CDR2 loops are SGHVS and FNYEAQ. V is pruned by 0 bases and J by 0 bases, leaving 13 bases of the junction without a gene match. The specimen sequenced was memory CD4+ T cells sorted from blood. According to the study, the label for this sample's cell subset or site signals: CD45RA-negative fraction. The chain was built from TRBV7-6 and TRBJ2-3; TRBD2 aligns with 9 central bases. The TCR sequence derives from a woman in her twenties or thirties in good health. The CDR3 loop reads CASSLAGLNPLAGSTDTQYF. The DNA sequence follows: TGTGCCAGCAGCTTAGCCGGTTTGAATCCACTAGCGGGCAGCACAGATACGCAGTATTTT.